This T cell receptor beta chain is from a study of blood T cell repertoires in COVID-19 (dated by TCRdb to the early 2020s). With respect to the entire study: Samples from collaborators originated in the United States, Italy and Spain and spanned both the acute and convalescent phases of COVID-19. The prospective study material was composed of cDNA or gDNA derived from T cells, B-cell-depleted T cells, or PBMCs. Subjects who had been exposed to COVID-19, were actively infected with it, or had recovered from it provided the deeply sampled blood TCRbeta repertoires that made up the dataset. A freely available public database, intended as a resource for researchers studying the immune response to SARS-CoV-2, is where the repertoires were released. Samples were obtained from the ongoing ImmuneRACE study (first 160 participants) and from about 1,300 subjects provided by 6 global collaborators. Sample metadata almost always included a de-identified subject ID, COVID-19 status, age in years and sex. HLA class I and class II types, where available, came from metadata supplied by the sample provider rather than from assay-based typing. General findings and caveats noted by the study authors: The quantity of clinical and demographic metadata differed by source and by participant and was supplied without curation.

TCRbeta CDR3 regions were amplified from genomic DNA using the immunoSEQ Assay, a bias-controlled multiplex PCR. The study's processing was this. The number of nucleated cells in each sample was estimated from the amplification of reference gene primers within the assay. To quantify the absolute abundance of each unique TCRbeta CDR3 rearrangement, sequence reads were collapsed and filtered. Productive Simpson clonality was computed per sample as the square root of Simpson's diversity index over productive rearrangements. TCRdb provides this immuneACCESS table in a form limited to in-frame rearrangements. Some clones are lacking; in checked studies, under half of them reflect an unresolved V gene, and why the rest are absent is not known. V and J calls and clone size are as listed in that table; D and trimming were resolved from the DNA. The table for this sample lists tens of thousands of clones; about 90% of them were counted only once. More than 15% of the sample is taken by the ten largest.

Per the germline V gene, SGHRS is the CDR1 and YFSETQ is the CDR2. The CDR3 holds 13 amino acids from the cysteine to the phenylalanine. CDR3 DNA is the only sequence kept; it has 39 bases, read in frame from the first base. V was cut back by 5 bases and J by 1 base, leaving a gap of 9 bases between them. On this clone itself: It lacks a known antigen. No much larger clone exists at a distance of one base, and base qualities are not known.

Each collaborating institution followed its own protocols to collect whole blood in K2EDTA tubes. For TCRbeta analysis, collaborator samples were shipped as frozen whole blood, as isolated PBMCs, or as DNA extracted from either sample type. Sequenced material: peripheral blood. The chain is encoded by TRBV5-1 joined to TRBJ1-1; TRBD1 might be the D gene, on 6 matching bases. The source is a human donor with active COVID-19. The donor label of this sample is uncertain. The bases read TGCGCCAGCAGTCAAGGGGGGAACACTGAAGCTTTCTTT. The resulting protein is CASSQGGNTEAFF.